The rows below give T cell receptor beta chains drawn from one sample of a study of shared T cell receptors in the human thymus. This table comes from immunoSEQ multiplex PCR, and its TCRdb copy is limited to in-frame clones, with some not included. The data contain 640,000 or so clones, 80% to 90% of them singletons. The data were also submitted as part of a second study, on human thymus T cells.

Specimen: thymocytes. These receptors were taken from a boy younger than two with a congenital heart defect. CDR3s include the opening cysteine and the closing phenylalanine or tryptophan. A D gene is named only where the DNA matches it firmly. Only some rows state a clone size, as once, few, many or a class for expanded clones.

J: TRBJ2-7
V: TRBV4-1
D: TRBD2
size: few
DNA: TGCGCCAGCAGCCGGGAAGTAGCGGGGGGGGGTGCCTACGAGCAGTACTTC
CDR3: CASSREVAGGGAYEQYF

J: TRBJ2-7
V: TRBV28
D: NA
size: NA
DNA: TGTGCCAGCAGTTTGGGGAGTCTCTACGAGCAGTACTTC
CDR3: CASSLGSLYEQYF

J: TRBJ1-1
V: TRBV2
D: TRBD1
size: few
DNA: TGTGCCAGCAGCTTCCCGACAGGGAGATTCACTGAAGCTTTCTTT
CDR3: CASSFPTGRFTEAFF

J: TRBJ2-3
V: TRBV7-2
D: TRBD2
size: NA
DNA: TGTGCTTCGACTAGCGGCAACACAGATACGCAGTATTTT
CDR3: CASTSGNTDTQYF

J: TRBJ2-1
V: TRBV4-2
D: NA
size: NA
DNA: TGTGCCAGCAGCCAGGCGTCACCCGAGGGAGGAGCTTGGGGGGTCTCCTACAATGAGCAGTTCTTC
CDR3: CASSQASPEGGAWGVSYNEQFF

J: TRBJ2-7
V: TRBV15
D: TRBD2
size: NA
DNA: TGTGCCACCAGGGTTGGGACTAGCGGGAGGGCCACCCACGAGCAGTACTTC
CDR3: CATRVGTSGRATHEQYF

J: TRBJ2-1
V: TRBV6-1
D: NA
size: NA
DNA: TGTGCCAGCAGTGAACCCCCCGGGAGATCCTACAATGAGCAGTTCTTC
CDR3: CASSEPPGRSYNEQFF

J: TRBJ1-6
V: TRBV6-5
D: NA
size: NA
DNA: TGTGCCAGCAGAATAGACGGGGAATCACCCCTCCACTTT
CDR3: CASRIDGESPLHF

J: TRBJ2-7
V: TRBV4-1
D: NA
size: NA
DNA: TGCGCCAGCAGCCAGGGGGGTGAGGCCTCCATCCCCTACGAGCAGTACTTC
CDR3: CASSQGGEASIPYEQYF

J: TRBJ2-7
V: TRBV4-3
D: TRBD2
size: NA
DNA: TGCGCCAGCAGCCAATATGGGACTAGCGGGGTCTACGAGCAGTACTTC
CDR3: CASSQYGTSGVYEQYF

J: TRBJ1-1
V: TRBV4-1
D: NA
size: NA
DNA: TGCGCCAGCAGCCAAGATAGTCTAGGGACTGTTGAAGCTTTCTTT
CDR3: CASSQDSLGTVEAFF

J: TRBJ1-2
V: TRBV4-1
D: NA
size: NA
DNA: TGCGCCAGCAGCCAATTGTGGACAGATTACAGAGCTCTTAACTATGGCTACACCTTC
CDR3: CASSQLWTDYRALNYGYTF

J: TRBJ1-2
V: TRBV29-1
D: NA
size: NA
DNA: TGCAGCGTCGACCAAGACCCTGAGCGGGGCTACACCTTC
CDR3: CSVDQDPERGYTF

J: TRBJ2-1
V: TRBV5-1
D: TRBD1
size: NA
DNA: TGCGCCAGCAGCTTGAGGGGGTCCTGGACAGGGTTGCCGTATGAGCAGTTCTTC
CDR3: CASSLRGSWTGLPYEQFF

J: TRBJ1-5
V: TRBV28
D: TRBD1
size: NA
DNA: TGTGCCAGCAGTTTATGGGGATTTGACAGGGTGGGCAATCAGCCCCAGCATTTT
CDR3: CASSLWGFDRVGNQPQHF

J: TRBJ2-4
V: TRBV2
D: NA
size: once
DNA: TGTGCCAGCAGTGAAGCGGGCGACCCGATAGCCAAAAACATTCAGTACTTC
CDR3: CASSEAGDPIAKNIQYF

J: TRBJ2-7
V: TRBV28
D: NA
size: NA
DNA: TGTGCCAGCACCGGATTCGTAGCGGAGGGGCTCTCCTACGAGCAGTACTTC
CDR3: CASTGFVAEGLSYEQYF

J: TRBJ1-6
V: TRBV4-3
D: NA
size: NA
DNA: TGCGCCAGCAGCCAGGGCCAGAATAATTCCCCCCTCCACTTT
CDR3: CASSQGQNNSPLHF

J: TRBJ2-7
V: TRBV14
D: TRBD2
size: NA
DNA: TGTGCCAGCAGCCAAGATCGGGGGGAGGCCACCTACGAGCAGTACTTC
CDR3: CASSQDRGEATYEQYF

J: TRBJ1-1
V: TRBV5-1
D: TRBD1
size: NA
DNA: TGCGCCAGCAGCTTGGACCGACAGGGGCGCAACACTGAAGCTTTCTTT
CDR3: CASSLDRQGRNTEAFF

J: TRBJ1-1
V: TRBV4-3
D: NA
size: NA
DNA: TGCGCCAGCAGCCAAGATACCTCGGGACAAATGAACACTGAAGCTTTCTTT
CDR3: CASSQDTSGQMNTEAFF

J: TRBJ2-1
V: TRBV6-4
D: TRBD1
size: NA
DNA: TGTGCCAGCAGTCCCGGACAGGGACACAATGAGCAGTTCTTC
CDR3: CASSPGQGHNEQFF

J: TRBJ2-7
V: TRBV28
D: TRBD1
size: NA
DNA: TGTGCCAGCAGTGACGATAGGGGCCCAGGGACAGGGGCGAAAAACGAGCAGTACTTC
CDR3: CASSDDRGPGTGAKNEQYF

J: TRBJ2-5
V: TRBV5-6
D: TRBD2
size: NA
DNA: TGTGCCAGCAGCTTCCGGGCTAGCGGGGGGGTGTACCAAGAGACCCAGTACTTC
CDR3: CASSFRASGGVYQETQYF

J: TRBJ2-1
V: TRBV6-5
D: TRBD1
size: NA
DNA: TGTGCCAGCAGCAAACAGGGGGCTTGGTGCAATGAGCAGTTCTTC
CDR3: CASSKQGAWCNEQFF

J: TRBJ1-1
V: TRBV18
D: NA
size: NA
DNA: TGTGCCAGCTCGTCGGGGGGGAAAATGAACACTGAAGCTTTCTTT
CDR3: CASSSGGKMNTEAFF

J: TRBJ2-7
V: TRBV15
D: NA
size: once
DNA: TGTGCCACCAGCAATTGGGACTCTGTCTACGAGCAGTACTTC
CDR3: CATSNWDSVYEQYF

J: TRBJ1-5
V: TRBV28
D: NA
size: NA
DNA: TGTGCCAGCAGTTCCGAAATCTATAGCAATCAGCCCCAGCATTTT
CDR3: CASSSEIYSNQPQHF

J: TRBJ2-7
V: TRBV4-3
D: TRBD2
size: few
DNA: TGCGCCAGCAGCCAAGTACTCTCGGCGGGGGGGTCCTACGAGCAGTACTTC
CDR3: CASSQVLSAGGSYEQYF

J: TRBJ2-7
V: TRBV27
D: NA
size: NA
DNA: TGTGCCAGCAGAATCAGGGGTACTGGCTCCTACGAGCAGTACTTC
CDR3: CASRIRGTGSYEQYF

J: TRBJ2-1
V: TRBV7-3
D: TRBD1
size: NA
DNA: TGTGCCAGCAGCTTAACGACAGGGGACCTAATCCATGAGCAGTTCTTC
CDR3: CASSLTTGDLIHEQFF

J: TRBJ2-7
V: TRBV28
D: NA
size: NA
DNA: TGTGCCAGCAGTTACCCGGACTCCCTGAGCAACGAGCAGTACTTC
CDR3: CASSYPDSLSNEQYF

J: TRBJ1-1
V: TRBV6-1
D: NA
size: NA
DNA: TGTGCCAGCTTGGGCAGGGCAGTTGGGAACACTGAAGCTTTCTTT
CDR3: CASLGRAVGNTEAFF

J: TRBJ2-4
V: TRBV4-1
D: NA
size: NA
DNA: TGCGCCAGCAGCCAAACCCAGACACAGGTTTGGGACATTCAGTACTTC
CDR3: CASSQTQTQVWDIQYF

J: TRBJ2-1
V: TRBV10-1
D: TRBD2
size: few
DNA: TGCGCCAGCAGTGAGTCGACCCCTAGCGGAACCTACAATGAGCAGTTCTTC
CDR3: CASSESTPSGTYNEQFF

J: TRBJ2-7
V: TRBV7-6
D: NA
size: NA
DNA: TGTGCCAGCAGCTTAGAACAGGGAGAGTACGAGCAGTACTTC
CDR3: CASSLEQGEYEQYF

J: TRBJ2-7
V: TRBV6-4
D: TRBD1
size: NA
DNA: TGTGCCAGCAGTGACTCTCGGGACAGGGGCTACGAGCAGTACTTC
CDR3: CASSDSRDRGYEQYF

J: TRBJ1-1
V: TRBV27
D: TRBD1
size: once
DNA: TGTGCCAGCAGCCCGACAGGGGGCGGGACTGAAGCTTTCTTT
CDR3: CASSPTGGGTEAFF

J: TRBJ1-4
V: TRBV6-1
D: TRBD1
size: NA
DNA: TGTGCCAGCAGTGAAGACAGGGGGGTCGGGGCAACTAATGAAAAACTGTTTTTT
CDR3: CASSEDRGVGATNEKLFF

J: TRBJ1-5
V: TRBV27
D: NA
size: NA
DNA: TGTGCCAGCAGCGCACGGAGGGGATGGGATCAGCCCCAGCATTTT
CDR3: CASSARRGWDQPQHF

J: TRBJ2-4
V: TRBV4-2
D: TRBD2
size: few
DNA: TGTGCCAGCAGCCAAGATCGCCTAGCGGGGGGGAAAAACATTCAGTACTTC
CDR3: CASSQDRLAGGKNIQYF

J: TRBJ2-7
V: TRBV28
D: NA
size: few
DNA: TGTGCCAGCAGTTTCCCCGGGGTGGACTACGAGCAGTACTTC
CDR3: CASSFPGVDYEQYF

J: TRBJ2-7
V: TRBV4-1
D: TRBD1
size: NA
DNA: TGCGCCAGCAGTCCCCGGACAGGGGGCCTCAACGAGCAGTACTTC
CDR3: CASSPRTGGLNEQYF

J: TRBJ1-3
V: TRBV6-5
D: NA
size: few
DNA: TGTGCCAGCAGTTACCGGCGGGGCTCTGGAAACACCATATATTTT
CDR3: CASSYRRGSGNTIYF

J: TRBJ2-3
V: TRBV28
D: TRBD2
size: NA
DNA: TGTGCCAGCAAGTTGCGGGGGGACACAGATACGCAGTATTTT
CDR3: CASKLRGDTDTQYF

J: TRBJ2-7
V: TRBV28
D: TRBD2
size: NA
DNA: TGTGCCAGCAGTTTCTATAGCGGGAGAACCTACGAGCAGTACTTC
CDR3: CASSFYSGRTYEQYF

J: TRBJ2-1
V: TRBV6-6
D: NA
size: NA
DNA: TGTGCCAGCAGTCTTGGGGAGACAAAAGCGTACAATGAGCAGTTCTTC
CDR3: CASSLGETKAYNEQFF

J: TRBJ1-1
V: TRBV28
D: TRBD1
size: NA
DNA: TGTGCCAGCAGTCGCCGACAGGGCTTAAGGACTGAAGCTTTCTTT
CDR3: CASSRRQGLRTEAFF

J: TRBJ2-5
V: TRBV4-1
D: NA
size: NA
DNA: TGCGCCAGCAGCCGGAGTGGTAGCGGCCAAGAGACCCAGTACTTC
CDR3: CASSRSGSGQETQYF

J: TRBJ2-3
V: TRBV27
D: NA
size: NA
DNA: TGTGCCAGCAAGACTACTCGGGGCACAGATACGCAGTATTTT
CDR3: CASKTTRGTDTQYF

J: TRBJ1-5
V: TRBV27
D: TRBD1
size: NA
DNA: TGTGCCAGCAGCGACAGGGATAATCAGCCCCAGCATTTT
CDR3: CASSDRDNQPQHF

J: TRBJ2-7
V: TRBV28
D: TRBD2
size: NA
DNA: TGTGCCAGCAGTCCCCAAACCCCGACTAGCGAGACCCGCTCCTACGAGCAGTACTTC
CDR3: CASSPQTPTSETRSYEQYF

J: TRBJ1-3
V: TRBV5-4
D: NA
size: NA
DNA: TGTGCCAGCAGTCTGGACAGCGAAGGAAACACCATATATTTT
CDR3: CASSLDSEGNTIYF